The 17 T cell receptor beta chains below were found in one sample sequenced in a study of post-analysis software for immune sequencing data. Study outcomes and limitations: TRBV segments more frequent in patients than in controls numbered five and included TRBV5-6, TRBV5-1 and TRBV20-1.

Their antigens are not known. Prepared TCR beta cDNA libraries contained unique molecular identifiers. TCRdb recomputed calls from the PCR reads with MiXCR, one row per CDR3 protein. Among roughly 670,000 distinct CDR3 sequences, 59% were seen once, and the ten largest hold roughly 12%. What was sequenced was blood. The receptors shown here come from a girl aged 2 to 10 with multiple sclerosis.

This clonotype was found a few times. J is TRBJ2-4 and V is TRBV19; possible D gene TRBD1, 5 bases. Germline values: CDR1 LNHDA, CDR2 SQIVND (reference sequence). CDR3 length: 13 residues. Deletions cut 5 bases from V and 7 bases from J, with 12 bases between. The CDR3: CASSPQGRNIQYF. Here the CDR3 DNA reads TGTGCCAGTAGTCCCCAGGGTAGGAACATTCAGTACTTC.

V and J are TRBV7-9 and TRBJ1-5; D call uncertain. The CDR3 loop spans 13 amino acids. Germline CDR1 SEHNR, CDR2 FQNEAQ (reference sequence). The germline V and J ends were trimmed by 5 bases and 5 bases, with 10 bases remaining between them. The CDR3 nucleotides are TGTGCCAGCAGCGCCCTGGTGGATCAGCCCCAGCATTTT. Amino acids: CASSALVDQPQHF.

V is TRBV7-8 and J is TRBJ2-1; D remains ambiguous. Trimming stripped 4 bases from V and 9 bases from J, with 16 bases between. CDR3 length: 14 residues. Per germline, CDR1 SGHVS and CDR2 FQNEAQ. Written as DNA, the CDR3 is TGTGCCAGCAGCTCCGTCGATGAGTTCGGTGAGCAGTTCTTC. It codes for CASSSVDEFGEQFF. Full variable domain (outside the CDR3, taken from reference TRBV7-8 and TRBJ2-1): GAGVSQSPRYKVAKRGQDVALRCDPISGHVSLFWYQQALGQGPEFLTYFQNEAQLDKSGLPSDRFFAERPEGSVSTLKIQRTQQEDSAVYLCASSSVDEFGEQFFGPGTRLTVL.

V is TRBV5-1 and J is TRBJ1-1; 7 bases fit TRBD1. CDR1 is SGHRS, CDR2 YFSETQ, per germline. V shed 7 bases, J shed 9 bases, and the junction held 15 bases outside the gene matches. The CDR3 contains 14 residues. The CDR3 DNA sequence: TGCGCCAGCGGGACGACGGGGACAGAAGGGAAAGCTTTCTTT. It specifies CASGTTGTEGKAFF.

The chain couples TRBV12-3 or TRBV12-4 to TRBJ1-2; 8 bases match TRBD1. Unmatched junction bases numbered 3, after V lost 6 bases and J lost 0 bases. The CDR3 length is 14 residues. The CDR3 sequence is CASRSRGPNYGYTF. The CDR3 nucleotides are TGTGCCAGCAGGAGCAGGGGGCCTAACTATGGCTACACCTTC.

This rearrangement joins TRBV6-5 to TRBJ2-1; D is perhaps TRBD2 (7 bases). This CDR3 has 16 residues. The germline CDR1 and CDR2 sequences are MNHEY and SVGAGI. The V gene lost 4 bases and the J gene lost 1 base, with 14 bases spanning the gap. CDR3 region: CASSFHGGPSYNEQFF. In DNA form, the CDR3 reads TGTGCCAGCAGTTTCCACGGGGGGCCGTCCTACAATGAGCAGTTCTTC.

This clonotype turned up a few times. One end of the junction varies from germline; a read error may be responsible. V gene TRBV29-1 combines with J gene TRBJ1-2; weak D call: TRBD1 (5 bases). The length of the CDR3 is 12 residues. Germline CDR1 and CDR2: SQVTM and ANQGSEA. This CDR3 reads CSGEIGVNGYTF. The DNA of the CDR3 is TGCAGCGGTGAAATAGGGGTGAATGGCTACACCTTC.

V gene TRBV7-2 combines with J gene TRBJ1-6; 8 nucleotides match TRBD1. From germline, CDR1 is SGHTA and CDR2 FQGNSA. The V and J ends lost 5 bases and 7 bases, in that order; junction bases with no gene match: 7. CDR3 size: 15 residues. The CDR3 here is CASSADRGANSPLHF. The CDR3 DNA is TGTGCCAGCAGCGCAGACAGGGGAGCAAATTCACCCCTCCACTTT.

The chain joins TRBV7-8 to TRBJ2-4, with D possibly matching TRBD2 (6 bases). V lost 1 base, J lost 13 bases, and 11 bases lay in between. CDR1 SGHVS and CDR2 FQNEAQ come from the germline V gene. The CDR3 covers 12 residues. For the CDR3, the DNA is TGTGCCAGCAGCTTAGGGGAGGTAGAGCAGTACTTC. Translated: CASSLGEVEQYF.

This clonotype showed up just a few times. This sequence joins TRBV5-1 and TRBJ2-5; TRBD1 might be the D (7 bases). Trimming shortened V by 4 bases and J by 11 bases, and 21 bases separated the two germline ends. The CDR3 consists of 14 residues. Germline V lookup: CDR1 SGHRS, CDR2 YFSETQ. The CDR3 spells CASSPGQYGSEQYF. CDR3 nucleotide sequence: TGCGCCAGCAGCCCGGGACAGTACGGGAGTGAGCAGTACTTC. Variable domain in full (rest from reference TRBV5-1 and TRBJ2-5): KAGVTQTPRYLIKTRGQQVTLSCSPISGHRSVSWYQQTPGQGLQFLFEYFSETQRNKGNFPGRFSGRQFSNSRSEMNVSTLELGDSALYLCASSPGQYGSEQYFGPGTRLLVL.

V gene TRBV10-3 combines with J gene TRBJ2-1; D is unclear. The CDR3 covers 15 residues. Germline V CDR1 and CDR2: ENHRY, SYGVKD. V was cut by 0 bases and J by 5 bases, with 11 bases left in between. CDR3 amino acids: CAISESGQTDNEQFF. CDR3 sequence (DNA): TGTGCCATCAGTGAGTCTGGCCAAACCGACAATGAGCAGTTCTTC.

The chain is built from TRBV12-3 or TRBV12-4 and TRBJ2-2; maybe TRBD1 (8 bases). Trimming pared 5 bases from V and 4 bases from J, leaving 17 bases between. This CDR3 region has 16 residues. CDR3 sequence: CASSLGQGGGTGELFF. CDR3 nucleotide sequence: TGTGCCAGCAGTCTAGGACAGGGAGGGGGCACCGGGGAGCTGTTTTTT.

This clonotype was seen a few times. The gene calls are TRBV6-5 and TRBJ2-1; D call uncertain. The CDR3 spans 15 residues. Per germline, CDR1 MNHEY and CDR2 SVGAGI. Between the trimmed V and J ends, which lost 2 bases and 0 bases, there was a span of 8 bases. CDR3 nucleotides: TGTGCCAGCAGTTACGACCCGAGCTCCTACAATGAGCAGTTCTTC. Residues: CASSYDPSSYNEQFF.

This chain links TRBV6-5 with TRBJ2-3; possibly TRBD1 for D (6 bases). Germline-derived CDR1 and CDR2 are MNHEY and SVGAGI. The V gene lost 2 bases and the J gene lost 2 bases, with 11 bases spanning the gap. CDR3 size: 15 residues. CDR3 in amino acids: CASSYGGGLTDTQYF. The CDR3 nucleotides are TGTGCCAGCAGTTACGGTGGGGGCCTCACAGATACGCAGTATTTT.

The CDR3 loop is CASSPLGTGANVLTF. DNA for the CDR3: TGTGCCAGCTCACCACTCGGGACTGGGGCCAACGTCCTGACTTTC. The rearrangement uses TRBV18 and TRBJ2-6; possible D gene TRBD2, 5 bases. CDR3 length: 15 residues. Germline lookup yields CDR1 KGHSH and CDR2 LQKENI. The germline V and J ends were trimmed by 1 base and 2 bases, with 6 bases remaining between them.

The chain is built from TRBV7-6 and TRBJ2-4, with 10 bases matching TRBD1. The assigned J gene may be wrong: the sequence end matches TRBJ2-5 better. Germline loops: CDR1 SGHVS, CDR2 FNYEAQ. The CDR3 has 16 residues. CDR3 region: CASSLVGDRGPETQYF. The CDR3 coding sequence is TGTGCCAGCAGCTTAGTTGGTGACAGGGGGCCAGAGACCCAGTACTTC.

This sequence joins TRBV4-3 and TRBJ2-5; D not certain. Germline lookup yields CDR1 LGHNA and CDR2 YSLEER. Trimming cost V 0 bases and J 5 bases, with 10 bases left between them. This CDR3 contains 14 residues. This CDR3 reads CASSQEASFETQYF. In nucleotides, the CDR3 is TGCGCCAGCAGCCAAGAGGCCAGTTTTGAGACCCAGTACTTC.